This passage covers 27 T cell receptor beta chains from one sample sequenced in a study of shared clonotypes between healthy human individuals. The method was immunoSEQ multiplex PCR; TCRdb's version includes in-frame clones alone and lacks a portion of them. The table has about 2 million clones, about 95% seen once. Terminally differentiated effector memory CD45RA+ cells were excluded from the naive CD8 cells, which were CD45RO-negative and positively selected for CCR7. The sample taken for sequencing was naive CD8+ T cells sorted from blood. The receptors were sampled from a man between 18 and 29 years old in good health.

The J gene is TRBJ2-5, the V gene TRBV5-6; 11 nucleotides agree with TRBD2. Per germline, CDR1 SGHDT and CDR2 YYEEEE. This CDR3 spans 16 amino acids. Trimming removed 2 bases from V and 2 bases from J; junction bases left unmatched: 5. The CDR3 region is CASSLRTSGLQETQYF. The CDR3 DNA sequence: TGTGCCAGCAGCTTAAGGACTAGCGGGTTACAAGAGACCCAGTACTTC.

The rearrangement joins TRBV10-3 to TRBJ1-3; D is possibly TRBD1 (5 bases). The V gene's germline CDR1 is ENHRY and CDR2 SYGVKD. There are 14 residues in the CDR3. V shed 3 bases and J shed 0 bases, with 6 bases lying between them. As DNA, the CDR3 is TGTGCCATCAGTGACGGGGGCTCTGGAAACACCATATATTTT. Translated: CAISDGGSGNTIYF.

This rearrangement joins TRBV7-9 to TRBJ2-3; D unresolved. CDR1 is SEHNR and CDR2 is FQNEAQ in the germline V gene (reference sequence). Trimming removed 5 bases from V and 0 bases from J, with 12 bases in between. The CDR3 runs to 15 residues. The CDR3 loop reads CASSSDITSTDTQYF. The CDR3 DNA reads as TGTGCCAGCAGCAGCGACATAACTAGCACAGATACGCAGTATTTT.

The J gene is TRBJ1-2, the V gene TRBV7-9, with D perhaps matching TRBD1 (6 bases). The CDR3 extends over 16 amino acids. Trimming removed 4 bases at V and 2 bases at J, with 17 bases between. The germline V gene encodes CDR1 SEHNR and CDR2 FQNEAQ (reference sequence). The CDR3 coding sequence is TGTGCCAGCAGCTCTCCGGGACAAGCGACAAACTATGGCTACACCTTC. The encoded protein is CASSSPGQATNYGYTF.

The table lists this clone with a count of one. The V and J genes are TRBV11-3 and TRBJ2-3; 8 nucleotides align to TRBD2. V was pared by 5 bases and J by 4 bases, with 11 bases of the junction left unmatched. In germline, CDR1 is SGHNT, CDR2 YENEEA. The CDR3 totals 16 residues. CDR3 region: CASSRRGAEEADTQYF. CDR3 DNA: TGTGCCAGCAGCAGGCGGGGGGCGGAGGAAGCAGATACGCAGTATTTT. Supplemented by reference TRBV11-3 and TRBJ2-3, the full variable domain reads EAGVVQSPRYKIIEKKQPVAFWCNPISGHNTLYWYLQNLGQGPELLIRYENEEAVDDSQLPKDRFSAERLKGVDSTLKIQPAELGDSAVYLCASSRRGAEEADTQYFGPGTRLTVL.

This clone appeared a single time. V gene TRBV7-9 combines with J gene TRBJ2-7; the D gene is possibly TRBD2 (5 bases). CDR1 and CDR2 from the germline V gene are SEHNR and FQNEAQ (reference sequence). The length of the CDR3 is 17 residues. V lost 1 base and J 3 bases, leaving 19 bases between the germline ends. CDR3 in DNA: TGTGCCAGCAGCTTAGTCGGGGAGTCGGCGGGCCACTACGAGCAGTACTTC. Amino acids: CASSLVGESAGHYEQYF. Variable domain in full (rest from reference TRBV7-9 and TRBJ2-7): DTGVSQNPRHKITKRGQNVTFRCDPISEHNRLYWYRQTLGQGPEFLTYFQNEAQLEKSRLLSDRFSAERPKGSFSTLEIQRTEQGDSAMYLCASSLVGESAGHYEQYFGPGTRLTVT.

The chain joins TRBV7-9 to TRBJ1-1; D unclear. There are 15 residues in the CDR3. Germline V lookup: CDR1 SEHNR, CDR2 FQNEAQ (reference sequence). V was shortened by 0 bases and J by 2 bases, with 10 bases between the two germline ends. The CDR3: CASSLASPTNTEAFF. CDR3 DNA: TGTGCCAGCAGCTTAGCGTCCCCCACTAACACTGAAGCTTTCTTT. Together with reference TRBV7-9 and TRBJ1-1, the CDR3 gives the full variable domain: DTGVSQNPRHKITKRGQNVTFRCDPISEHNRLYWYRQTLGQGPEFLTYFQNEAQLEKSRLLSDRFSAERPKGSFSTLEIQRTEQGDSAMYLCASSLASPTNTEAFFGQGTRLTVV.

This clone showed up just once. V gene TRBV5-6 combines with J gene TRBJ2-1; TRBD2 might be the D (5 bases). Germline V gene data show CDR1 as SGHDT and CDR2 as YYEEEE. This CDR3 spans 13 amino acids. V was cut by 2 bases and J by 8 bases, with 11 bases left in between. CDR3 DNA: TGTGCCAGCAGCTTTGGCGAGGGCGATGAGCAGTTCTTC. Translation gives CASSFGEGDEQFF.

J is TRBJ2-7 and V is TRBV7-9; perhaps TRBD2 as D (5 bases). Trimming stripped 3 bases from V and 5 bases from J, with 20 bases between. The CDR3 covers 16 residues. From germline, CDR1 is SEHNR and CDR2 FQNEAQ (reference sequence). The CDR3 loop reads CASSFFVSSGIHEQYF. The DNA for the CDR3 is TGTGCCAGCAGCTTTTTCGTCTCGTCCGGGATCCACGAGCAGTACTTC.

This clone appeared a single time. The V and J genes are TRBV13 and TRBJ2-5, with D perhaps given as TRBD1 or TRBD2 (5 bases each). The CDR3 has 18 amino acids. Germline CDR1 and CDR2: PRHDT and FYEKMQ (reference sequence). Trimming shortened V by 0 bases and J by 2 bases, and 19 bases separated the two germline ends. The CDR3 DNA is TGTGCCAGCAGCTTAGGCGGTGGCCTGGGGGTGGGACAAGAGACCCAGTACTTC. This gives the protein CASSLGGGLGVGQETQYF.

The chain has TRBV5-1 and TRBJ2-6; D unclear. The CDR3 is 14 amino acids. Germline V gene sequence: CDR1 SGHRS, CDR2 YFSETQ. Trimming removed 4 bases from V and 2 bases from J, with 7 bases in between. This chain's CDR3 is CASSLGTGANVLTF. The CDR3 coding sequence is TGCGCCAGCAGCCTGGGTACTGGGGCCAACGTCCTGACTTTC.

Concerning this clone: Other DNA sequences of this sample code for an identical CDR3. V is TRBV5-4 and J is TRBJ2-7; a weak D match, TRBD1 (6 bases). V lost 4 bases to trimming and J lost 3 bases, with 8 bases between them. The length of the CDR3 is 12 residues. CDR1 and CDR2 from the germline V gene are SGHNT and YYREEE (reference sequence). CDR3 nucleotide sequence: TGTGCCAGCAGCAAGGACAGCTACGAGCAGTACTTC. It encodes CASSKDSYEQYF.

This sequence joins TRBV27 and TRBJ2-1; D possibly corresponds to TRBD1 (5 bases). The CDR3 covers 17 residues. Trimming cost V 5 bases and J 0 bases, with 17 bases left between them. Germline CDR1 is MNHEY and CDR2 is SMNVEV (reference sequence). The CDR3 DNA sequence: TGTGCCAGCAGTCTTCTGGGGCTTACGAGCTCCTACAATGAGCAGTTCTTC. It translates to CASSLLGLTSSYNEQFF.

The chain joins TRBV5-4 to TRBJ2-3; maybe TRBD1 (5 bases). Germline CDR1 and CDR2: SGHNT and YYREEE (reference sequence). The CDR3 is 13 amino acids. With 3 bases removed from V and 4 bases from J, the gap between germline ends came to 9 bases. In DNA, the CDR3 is TGTGCCAGCAGCTCGGACACCTCAGATACGCAGTATTTT. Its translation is CASSSDTSDTQYF.

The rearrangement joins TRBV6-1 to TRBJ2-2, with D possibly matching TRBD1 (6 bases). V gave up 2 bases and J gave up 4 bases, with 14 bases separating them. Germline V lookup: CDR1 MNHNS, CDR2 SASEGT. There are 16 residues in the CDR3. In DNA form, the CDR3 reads TGTGCCAGCAGTGAATGGACAGTACGGGGCACCGGGGAGCTGTTTTTT. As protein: CASSEWTVRGTGELFF.

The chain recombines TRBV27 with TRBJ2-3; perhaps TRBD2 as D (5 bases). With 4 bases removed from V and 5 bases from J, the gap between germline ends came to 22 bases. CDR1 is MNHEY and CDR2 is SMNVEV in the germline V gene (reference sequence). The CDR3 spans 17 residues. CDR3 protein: CASSSQGSIKLGDTQYF. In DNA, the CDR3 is TGTGCCAGCAGTTCCCAAGGGAGCATTAAATTGGGAGATACGCAGTATTTT.

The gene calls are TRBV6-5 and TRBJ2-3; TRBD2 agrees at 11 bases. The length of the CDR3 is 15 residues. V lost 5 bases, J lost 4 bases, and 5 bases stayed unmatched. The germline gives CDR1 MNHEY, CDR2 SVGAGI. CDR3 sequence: CASSPTSGVADTQYF. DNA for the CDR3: TGTGCCAGCAGTCCGACTAGCGGGGTAGCAGATACGCAGTATTTT.

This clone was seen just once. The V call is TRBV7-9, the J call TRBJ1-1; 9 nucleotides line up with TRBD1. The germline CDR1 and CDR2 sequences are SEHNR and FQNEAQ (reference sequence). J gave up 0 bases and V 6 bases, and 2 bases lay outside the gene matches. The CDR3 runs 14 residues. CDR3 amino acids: CASSTGGLNTEAFF. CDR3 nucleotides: TGTGCCAGCAGTACAGGGGGCTTGAACACTGAAGCTTTCTTT.

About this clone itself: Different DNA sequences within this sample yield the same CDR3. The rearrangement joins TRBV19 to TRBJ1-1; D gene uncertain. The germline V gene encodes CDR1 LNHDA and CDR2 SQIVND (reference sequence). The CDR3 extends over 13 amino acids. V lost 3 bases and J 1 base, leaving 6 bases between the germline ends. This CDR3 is CASSIFQNTEAFF. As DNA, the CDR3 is TGTGCCAGTAGTATTTTTCAGAACACTGAAGCTTTCTTT.

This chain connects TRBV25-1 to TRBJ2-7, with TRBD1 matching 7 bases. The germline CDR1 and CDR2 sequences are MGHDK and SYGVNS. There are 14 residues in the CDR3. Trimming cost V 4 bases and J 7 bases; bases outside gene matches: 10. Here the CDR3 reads CASSAQGWFWEQYF. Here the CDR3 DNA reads TGTGCCAGCAGTGCACAGGGGTGGTTTTGGGAGCAGTACTTC.

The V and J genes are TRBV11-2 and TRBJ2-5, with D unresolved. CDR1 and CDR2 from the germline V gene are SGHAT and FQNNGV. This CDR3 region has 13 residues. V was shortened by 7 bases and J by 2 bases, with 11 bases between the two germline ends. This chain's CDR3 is CASTSTRQETQYF. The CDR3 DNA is TGTGCCAGCACCAGTACGCGACAAGAGACCCAGTACTTC. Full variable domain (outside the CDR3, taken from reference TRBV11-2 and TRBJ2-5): EAGVAQSPRYKIIEKRQSVAFWCNPISGHATLYWYQQILGQGPKLLIQFQNNGVVDDSQLPKDRFSAERLKGVDSTLKIQPAKLEDSAVYLCASTSTRQETQYFGPGTRLLVL.

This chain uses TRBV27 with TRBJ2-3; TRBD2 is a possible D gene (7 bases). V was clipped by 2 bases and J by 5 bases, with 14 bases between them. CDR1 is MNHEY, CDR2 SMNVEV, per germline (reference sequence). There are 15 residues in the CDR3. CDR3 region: CASSLRGGRVDTQYF. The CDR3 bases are TGTGCCAGCAGTTTAAGGGGGGGCAGGGTAGATACGCAGTATTTT.

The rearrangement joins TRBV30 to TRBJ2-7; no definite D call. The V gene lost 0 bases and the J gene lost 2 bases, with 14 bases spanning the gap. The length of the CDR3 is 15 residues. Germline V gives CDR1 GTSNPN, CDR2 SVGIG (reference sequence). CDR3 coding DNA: TGTGCCTGGAGTGTACGGATAGGGCTAACCTACGAGCAGTACTTC. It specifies CAWSVRIGLTYEQYF.

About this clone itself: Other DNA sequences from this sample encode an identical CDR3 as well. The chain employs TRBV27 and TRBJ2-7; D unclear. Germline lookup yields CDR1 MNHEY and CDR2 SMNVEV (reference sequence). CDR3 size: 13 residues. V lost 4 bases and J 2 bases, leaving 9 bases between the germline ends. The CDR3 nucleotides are TGTGCCAGCAGTTCGGGCGGCGCCTACGAGCAGTACTTC. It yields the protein CASSSGGAYEQYF.

CDR3: CAVGDMNTEAFF. CDR3 sequence (DNA): TGTGCCGTCGGGGACATGAACACTGAAGCTTTCTTT. The rearrangement uses TRBV18 and TRBJ1-1; D is possibly TRBD1 (6 bases). Germline V gives CDR1 KGHSH, CDR2 LQKENI. The CDR3 totals 12 residues. V dropped 11 bases and J dropped 0 bases, with 10 bases sitting between them.

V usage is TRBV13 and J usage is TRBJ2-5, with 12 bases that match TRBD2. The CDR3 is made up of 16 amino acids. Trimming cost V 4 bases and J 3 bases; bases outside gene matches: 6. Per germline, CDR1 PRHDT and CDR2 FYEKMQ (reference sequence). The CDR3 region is CASSSRLAGEKETQYF. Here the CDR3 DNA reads TGTGCCAGCAGCTCTAGACTAGCGGGAGAGAAAGAGACCCAGTACTTC.

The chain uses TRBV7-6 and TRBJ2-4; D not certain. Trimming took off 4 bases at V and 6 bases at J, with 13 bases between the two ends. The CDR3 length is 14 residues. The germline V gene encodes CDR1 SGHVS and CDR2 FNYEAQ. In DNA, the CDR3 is TGTGCCAGCAGCTCGCTGGACGCAGGAAACATTCAGTACTTC. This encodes CASSSLDAGNIQYF.